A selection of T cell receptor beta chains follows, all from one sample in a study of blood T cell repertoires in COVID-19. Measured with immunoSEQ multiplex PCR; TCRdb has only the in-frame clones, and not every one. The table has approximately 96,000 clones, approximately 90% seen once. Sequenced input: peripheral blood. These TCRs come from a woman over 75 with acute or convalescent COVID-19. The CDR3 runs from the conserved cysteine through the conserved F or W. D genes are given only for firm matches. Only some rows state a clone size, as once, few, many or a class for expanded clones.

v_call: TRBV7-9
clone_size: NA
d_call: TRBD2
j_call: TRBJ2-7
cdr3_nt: TGTGCCAGCAGCGTGGGACTAGCGGGAGGGCCCTACGAGCAGTACTTC
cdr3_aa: CASSVGLAGGPYEQYF

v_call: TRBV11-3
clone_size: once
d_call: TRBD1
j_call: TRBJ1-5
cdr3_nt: TGTGCCAGCAGCCCAGGGACAGGGGCTAATCAGCCCCAGCATTTT
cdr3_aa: CASSPGTGANQPQHF

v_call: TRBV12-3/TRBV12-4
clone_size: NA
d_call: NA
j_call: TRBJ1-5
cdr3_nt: TGTGCCAGCAGTCACAATAGCAATCAGCCCCAGCATTTT
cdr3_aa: CASSHNSNQPQHF

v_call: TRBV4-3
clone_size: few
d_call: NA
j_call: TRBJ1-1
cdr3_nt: TGCGCCAGCAGCCAAGGCGGGGGTATGAACACTGAAGCTTTCTTT
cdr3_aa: CASSQGGGMNTEAFF

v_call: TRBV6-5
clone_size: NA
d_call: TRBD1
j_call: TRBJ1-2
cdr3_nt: TGTGCCAGCAGCCGAGGACAGGGCAGGGGCTACACCTTC
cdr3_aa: CASSRGQGRGYTF

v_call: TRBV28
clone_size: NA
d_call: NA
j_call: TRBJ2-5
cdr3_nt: TGTGCCAGCAGTTTACTAGGGAGACAAGAGACCCAGTACTTC
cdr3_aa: CASSLLGRQETQYF

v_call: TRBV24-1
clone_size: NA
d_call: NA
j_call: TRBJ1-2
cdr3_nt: TGTGCCACCAGTGAGGGCCCCGCTAACTATGGCTACACCTTC
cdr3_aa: CATSEGPANYGYTF

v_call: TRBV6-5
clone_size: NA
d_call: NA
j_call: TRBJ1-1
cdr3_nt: TGTGCCAGCAGCCAGGTATCGAACACTGAAGCTTTCTTT
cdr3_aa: CASSQVSNTEAFF

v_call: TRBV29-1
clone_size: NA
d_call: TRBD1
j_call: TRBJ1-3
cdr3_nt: TGCAACCGGACGACAGGGAACTCTGGAAACACCATATATTTT
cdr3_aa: CNRTTGNSGNTIYF

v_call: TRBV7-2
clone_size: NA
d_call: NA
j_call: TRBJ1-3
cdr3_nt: TGTGCCAGCAGCCCCCAGGCTTTTTCTGGAAACACCATATATTTT
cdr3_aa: CASSPQAFSGNTIYF

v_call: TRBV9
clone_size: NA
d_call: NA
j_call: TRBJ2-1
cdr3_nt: TGTGCCAGCAGCGAAACAGGGGGGGCCTACAATGAGCAGTTCTTC
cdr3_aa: CASSETGGAYNEQFF

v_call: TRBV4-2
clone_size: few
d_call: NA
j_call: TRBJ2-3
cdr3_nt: TGTGCCAGCAGCCAAGAGTCCAGGCTCACAGATACGCAGTATTTT
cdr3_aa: CASSQESRLTDTQYF

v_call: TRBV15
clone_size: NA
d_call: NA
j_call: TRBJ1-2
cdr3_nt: TGTGCCACCAGCAGAGGACAGGTCGCAACAGCTAACTATGGCTACACCTTC
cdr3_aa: CATSRGQVATANYGYTF

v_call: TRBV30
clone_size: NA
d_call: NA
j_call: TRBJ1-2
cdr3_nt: TGTGCCTGGAGGATTGGGGGCCAGGAAGGCTACACCTTC
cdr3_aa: CAWRIGGQEGYTF

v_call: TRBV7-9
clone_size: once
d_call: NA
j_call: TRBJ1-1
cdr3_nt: TGTGCCAGCAGCTTAGGGCGGGTCTCCGCTGAAGCTTTCTTT
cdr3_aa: CASSLGRVSAEAFF

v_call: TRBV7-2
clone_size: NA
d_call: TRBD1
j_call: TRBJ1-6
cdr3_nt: TGTGCCAGCAGCACACGCTGGGACAGGGGTATCTCACCCCTCCACTTT
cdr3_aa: CASSTRWDRGISPLHF

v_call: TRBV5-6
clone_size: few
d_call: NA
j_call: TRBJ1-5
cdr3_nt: TGTGCCAGCAGCTTGGCAGTTAGCAATCAGCCCCAGCATTTT
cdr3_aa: CASSLAVSNQPQHF

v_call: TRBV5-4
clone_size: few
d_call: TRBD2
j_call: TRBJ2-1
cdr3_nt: TGTGCCAGCAGCTTGGGGCTAGCGGGTTCCTACAATGAGCAGTTCTTC
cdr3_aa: CASSLGLAGSYNEQFF

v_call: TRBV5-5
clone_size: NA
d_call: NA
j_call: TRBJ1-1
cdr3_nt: TGTGCCAGCAGCTTGGCCCTTACAGACACTGAAGCTTTCTTT
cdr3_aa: CASSLALTDTEAFF

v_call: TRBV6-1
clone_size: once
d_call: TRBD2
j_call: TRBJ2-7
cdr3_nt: TGTGCCAGCAGTGAAGTCGTGGGACTAGGCGGCTCCTACGAGCAGTACTTC
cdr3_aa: CASSEVVGLGGSYEQYF

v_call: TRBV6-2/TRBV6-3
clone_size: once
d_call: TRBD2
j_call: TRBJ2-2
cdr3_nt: TGTGCCAGCAGTGGATTAGCGGGGGCCGGGGAGCTGTTTTTT
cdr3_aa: CASSGLAGAGELFF

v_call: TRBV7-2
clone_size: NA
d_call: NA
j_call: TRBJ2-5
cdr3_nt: TGTGCCAGCAGCTTAGTTTCAGGCCCAGAGACCCAGTACTTC
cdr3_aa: CASSLVSGPETQYF

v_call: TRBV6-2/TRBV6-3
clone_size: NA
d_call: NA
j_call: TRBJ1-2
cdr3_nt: TGTGCCAGCAGCCGACTATATGGCTACACCTTC
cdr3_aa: CASSRLYGYTF

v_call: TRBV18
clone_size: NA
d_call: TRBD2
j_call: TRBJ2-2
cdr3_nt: TGTGCCAGCTCACCACGAGCGGGGGCGAGCACCGGGGAGCTGTTTTTT
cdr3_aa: CASSPRAGASTGELFF

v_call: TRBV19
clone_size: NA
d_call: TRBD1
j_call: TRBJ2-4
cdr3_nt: TGTGCCAGTAGTATACAAGGGACAGGAGCCAAAAACATTCAGTACTTC
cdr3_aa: CASSIQGTGAKNIQYF

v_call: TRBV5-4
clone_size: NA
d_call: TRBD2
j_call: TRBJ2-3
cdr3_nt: TGTGCCAGCAGCTTACGACTAGCGGGAGCAACAGATACGCAGTATTTT
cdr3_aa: CASSLRLAGATDTQYF